This TCR beta chain was identified during a study of T-cell memory formation after mild COVID-19. MiXCR, run by TCRdb on the 5' RACE reads, gives a single entry per CDR3 protein. The repertoire consists of a few hundred thousand distinct CDR3 sequences, with approximately 25% occurring once and the leading ten covering approximately 12%. Germline CDR1 LNHDA, CDR2 SQIVND (reference sequence). This CDR3 comprises 13 residues. V was pared by 6 bases and J by 2 bases, with 10 bases between. Sequencing was performed on PBMCs or a T cell subset sorted from them (not recorded which). This sequence was found in an adult woman who had mild COVID-19 (a few samples of this study predate the infection). Cell type and time point are not known. The chain joins TRBV19 to TRBJ1-1; no reliable D call. The CDR3 nucleotides are TGTGCCAGTAGCGGGTCAATCAACACTGAAGCTTTCTTT. Translating gives CASSGSINTEAFF.